This TCR beta chain comes out of a study of blood T cell repertoires in COVID-19. Study information: Samples taken during acute and convalescent COVID-19 were collected in the United States, Italy and Spain. From T cells, B-cell-depleted T cells, or PBMCs came the material, which was cDNA or gDNA.

The V gene lost 1 base and the J gene lost 8 bases, with 9 bases spanning the gap. The length of the CDR3 is 14 residues. CDR1 is LNHDA and CDR2 is SQIVND in the germline V gene (reference sequence). TCRdb's table, derived via immunoSEQ multiplex PCR, lists solely in-frame clones and lacks some. The repertoire consists of some 67,000 clones, with roughly 90% occurring once and the leading ten covering 0.95% to 1.5%. This receptor was taken from an older woman with acute or convalescent COVID-19. Sequencing was done on a sample of peripheral blood. The J gene is TRBJ1-6, the V gene TRBV19, with D possibly being TRBD1 (5 bases). The CDR3 bases are TGTGCCAGTAGTATAGGCAGGGTCGATTCACCCCTCCACTTT. Its protein product is CASSIGRVDSPLHF.